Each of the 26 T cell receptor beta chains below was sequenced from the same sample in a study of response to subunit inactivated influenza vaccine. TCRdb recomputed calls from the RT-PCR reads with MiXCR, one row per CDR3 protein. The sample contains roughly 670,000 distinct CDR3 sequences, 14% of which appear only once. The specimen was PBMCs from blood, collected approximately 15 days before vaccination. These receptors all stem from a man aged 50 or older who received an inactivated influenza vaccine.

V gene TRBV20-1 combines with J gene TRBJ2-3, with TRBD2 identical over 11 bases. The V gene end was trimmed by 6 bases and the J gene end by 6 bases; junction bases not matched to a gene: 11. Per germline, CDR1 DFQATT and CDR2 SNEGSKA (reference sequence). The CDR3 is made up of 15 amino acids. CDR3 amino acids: CSARGLAEPRDTQYF. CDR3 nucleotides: TGCAGTGCAAGGGGACTAGCGGAGCCCCGGGATACGCAGTATTTT.

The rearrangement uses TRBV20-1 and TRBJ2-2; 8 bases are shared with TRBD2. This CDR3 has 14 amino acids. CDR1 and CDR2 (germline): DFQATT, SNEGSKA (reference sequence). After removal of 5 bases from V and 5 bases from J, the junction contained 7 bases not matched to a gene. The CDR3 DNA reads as TGCAGTGCTGGCCGGGGGGGGCGGACCGGGGAGCTGTTTTTT. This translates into CSAGRGGRTGELFF.

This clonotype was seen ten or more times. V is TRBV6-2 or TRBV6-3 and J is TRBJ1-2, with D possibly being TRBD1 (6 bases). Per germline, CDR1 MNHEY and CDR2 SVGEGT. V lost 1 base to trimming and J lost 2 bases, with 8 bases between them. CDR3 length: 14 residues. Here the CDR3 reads CASSYLDSNYGYTF. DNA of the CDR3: TGTGCCAGCAGTTACTTGGACAGCAACTATGGCTACACCTTC.

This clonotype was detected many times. In DNA, the CDR3 is TGTGCCAGCAGTTACTCGATTAACACTGAAGCTTTCTTT. Encoded protein: CASSYSINTEAFF. The chain employs TRBV6-5 and TRBJ1-1; D not resolved. Germline CDR1 is MNHEY and CDR2 is SVGAGI. The CDR3 extends over 13 amino acids. V lost 0 bases to trimming and J lost 2 bases, with 4 bases between them.

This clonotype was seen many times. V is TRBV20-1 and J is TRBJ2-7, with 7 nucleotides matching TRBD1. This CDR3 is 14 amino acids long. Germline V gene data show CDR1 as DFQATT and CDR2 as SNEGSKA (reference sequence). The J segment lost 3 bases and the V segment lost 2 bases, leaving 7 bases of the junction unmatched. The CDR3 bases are TGCAGTGCTAGAAGGACAGGTGAAAGCTACGAGCAGTACTTC. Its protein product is CSARRTGESYEQYF.

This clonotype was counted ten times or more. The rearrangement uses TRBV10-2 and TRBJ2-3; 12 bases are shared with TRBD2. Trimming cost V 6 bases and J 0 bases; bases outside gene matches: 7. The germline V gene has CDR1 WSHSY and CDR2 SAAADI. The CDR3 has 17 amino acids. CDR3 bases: TGCGCCAGCAGAGCTAGCGGGGGGGCCTCTAGCACAGATACGCAGTATTTT. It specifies CASRASGGASSTDTQYF.

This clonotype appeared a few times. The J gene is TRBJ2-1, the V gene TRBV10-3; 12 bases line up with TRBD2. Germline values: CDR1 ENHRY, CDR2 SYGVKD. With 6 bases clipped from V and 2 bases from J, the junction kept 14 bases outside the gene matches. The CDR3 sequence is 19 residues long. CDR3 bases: TGTGCCATCAGCGTAAAAGGACTAGCGGGATACGGCACCTACAATGAGCAGTTCTTC. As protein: CAISVKGLAGYGTYNEQFF.

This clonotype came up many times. The CDR3 DNA reads as TGTGCCAGCAGCTTATTCCAGGAGGGGGACGAGCAGTTCTTC. This sequence encodes CASSLFQEGDEQFF. The V gene is TRBV7-6, the J gene TRBJ2-1; D is tentatively TRBD1 or TRBD2 (6 bases each). V was shortened by 2 bases and J by 10 bases, with 15 bases between the two germline ends. Per germline, CDR1 SGHVS and CDR2 FNYEAQ. CDR3 size: 14 residues.

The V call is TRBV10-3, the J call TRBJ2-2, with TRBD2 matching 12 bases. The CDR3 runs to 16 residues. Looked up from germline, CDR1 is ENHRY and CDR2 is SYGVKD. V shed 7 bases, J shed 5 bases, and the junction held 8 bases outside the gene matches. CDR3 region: CAITSWLAGGTGELFF. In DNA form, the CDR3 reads TGTGCCATCACTAGCTGGCTAGCGGGGGGGACCGGGGAGCTGTTTTTT.

Here the CDR3 reads CATSESSNQPQHF. In nucleotides, the CDR3 is TGTGCCACCAGCGAGTCTAGCAATCAGCCCCAGCATTTT. This chain uses TRBV15 with TRBJ1-5; the D is unclear. This CDR3 is 13 amino acids long. CDR1 and CDR2 (germline): LNHNV, YYDKDF (reference sequence). Trimming shortened V by 5 bases and J by 0 bases, and 5 bases separated the two germline ends. Full variable domain (rest looked up from reference TRBV15 and TRBJ1-5): DAMVIQNPRYQVTQFGKPVTLSCSQTLNHNVMYWYQQKSSQAPKLLFHYYDKDFNNEADTPDNFQSRRPNTSFCFLDIRSPGLGDTAMYLCATSESSNQPQHFGDGTRLSIL.

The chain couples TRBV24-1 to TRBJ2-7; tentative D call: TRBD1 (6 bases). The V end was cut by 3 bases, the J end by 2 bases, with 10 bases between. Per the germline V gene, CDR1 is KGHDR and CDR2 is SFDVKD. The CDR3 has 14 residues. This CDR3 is CATSDGTPPYEQYF. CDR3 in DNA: TGTGCCACCAGTGATGGGACACCACCCTACGAGCAGTACTTC.

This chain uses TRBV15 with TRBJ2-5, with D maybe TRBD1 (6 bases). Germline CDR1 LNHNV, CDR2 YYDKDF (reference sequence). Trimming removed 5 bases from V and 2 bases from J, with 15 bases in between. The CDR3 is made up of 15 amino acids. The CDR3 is CATSSNRQGQETQYF. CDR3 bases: TGTGCCACCAGCTCCAACCGGCAGGGGCAAGAGACCCAGTACTTC.

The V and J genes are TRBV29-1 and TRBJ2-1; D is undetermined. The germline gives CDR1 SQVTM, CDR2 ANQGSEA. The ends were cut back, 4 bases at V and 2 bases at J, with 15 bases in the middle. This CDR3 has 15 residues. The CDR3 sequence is CSVASSFYAYNEQFF. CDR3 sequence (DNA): TGCAGCGTTGCCTCTAGTTTTTATGCCTACAATGAGCAGTTCTTC.

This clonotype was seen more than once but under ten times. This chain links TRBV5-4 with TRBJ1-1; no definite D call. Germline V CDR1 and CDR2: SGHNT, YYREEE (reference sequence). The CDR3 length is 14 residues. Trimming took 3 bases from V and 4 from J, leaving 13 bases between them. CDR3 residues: CASSSVSRGTEAFF. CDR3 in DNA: TGTGCCAGCAGCTCAGTGTCACGAGGCACTGAAGCTTTCTTT.

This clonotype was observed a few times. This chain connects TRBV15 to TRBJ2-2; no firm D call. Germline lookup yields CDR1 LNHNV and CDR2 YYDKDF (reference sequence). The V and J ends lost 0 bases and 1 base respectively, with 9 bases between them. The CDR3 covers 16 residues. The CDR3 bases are TGTGCCACCAGCAGAGATCCCCCGGGGAACACCGGGGAGCTGTTTTTT. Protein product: CATSRDPPGNTGELFF.

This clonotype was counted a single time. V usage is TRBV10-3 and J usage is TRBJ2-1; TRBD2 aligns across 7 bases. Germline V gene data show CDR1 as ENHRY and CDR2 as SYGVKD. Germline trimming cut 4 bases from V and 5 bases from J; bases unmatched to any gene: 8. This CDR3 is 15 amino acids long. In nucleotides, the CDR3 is TGTGCCATCAGTGGTTCAAGGACTAGAAACAATGAGCAGTTCTTC. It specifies CAISGSRTRNNEQFF.

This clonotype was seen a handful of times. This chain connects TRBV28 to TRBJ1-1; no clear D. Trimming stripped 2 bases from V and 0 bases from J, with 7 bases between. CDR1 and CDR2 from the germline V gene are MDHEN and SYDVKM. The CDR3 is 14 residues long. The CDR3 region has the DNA TGTGCCAGCAGTTTAACAGAACTGAACACTGAAGCTTTCTTT. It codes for CASSLTELNTEAFF.

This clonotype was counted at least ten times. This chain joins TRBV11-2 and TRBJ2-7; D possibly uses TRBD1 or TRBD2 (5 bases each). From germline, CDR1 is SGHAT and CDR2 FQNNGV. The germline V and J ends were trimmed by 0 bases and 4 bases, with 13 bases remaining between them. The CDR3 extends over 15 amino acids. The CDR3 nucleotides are TGTGCCAGCAGCTTAGAGTCGAGGGGCTCGTACGAGCAGTACTTC. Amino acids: CASSLESRGSYEQYF.

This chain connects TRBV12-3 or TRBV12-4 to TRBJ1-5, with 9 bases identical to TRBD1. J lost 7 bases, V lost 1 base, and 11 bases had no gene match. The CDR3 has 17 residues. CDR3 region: CASSLGAGTGTKQPQHF. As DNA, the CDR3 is TGTGCCAGCAGTTTAGGAGCCGGGACAGGGACGAAACAGCCCCAGCATTTT.

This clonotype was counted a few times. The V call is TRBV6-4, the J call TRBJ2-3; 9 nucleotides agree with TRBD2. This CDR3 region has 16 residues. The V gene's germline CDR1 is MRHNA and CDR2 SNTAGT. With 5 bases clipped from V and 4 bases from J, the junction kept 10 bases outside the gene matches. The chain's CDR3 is CASSNAGTSTPDTQYF. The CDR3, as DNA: TGTGCCAGCAGTAACGCCGGGACTAGCACGCCAGATACGCAGTATTTT.

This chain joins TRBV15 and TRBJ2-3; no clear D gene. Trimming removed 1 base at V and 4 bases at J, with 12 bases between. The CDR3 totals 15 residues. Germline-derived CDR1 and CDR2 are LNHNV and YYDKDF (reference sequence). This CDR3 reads CATSRARTAADTQYF. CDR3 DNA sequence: TGTGCCACCAGCAGAGCGAGGACCGCGGCAGATACGCAGTATTTT.

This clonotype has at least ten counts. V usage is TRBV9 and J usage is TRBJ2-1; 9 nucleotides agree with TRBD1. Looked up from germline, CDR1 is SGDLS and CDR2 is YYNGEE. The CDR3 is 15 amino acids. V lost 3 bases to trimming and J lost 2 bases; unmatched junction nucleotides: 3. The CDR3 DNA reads TGTGCCAGCAGCGAAACAGGGGGCACCTACAATGAGCAGTTCTTC. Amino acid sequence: CASSETGGTYNEQFF. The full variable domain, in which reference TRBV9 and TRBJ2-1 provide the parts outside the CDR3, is DSGVTQTPKHLITATGQRVTLRCSPRSGDLSVYWYQQSLDQGLQFLIQYYNGEERAKGNILERFSAQQFPDLHSELNLSSLELGDSALYFCASSETGGTYNEQFFGPGTRLTVL.

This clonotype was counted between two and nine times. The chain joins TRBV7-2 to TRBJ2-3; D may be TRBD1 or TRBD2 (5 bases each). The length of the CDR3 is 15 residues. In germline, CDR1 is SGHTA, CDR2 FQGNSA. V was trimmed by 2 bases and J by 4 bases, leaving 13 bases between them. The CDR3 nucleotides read TGTGCCAGCAGCTTATTGGGGGTCGTCGCAGATACGCAGTATTTT. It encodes CASSLLGVVADTQYF.

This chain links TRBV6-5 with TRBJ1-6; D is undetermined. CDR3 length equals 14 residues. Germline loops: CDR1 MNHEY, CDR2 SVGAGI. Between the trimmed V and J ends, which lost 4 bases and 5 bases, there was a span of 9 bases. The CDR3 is CASSSGEHNSPLHF. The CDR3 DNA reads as TGTGCCAGCAGTTCTGGGGAGCATAATTCACCCCTCCACTTT.

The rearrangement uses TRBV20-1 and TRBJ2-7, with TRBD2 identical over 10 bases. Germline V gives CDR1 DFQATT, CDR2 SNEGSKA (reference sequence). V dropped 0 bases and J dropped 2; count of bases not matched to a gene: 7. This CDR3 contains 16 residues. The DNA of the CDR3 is TGCAGTGCTAGAGATAAAGAACTAGCGGGGACCTACGAGCAGTACTTC. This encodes CSARDKELAGTYEQYF.

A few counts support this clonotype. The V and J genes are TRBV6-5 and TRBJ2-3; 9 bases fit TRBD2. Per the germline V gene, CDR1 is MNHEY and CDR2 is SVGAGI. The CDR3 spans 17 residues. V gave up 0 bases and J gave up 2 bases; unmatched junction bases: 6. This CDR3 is CASSYSGAGGFTDTQYF. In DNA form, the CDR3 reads TGTGCCAGCAGTTACTCGGGAGCGGGGGGCTTCACAGATACGCAGTATTTT.